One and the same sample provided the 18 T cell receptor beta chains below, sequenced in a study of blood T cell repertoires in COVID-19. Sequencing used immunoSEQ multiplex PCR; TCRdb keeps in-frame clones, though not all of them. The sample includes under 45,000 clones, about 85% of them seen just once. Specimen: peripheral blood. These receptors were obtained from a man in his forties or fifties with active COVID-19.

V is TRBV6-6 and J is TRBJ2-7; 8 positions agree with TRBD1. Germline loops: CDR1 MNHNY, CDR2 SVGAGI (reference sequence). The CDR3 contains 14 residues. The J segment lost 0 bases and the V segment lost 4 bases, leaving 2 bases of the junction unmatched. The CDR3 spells CASSWTGLSYEQYF. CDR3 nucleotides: TGTGCCAGCAGTTGGACAGGGCTCTCCTACGAGCAGTACTTC.

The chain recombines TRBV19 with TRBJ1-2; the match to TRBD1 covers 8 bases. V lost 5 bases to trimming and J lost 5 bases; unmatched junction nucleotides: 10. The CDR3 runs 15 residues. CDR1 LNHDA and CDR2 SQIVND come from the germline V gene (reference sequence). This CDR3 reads CASSPWTGPRYGYTF. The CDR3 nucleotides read TGTGCCAGTAGTCCATGGACAGGGCCACGATATGGCTACACCTTC.

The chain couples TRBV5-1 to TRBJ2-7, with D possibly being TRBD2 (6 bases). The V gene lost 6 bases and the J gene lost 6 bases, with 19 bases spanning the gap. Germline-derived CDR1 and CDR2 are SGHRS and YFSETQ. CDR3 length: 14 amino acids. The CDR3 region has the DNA TGCGCCAGCACCGGGGGTCTTACGGGCGGCGAGCAGTACTTC. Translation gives CASTGGLTGGEQYF. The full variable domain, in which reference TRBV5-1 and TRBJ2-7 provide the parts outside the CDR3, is KAGVTQTPRYLIKTRGQQVTLSCSPISGHRSVSWYQQTPGQGLQFLFEYFSETQRNKGNFPGRFSGRQFSNSRSEMNVSTLELGDSALYLCASTGGLTGGEQYFGPGTRLTVT.

CDR3 protein: CASSQGYLLAGGGNTYETQYF. The CDR3 region has the DNA TGTGCCAGCAGCCAAGGGTACCTACTAGCGGGAGGAGGGAATACCTATGAGACCCAGTACTTC. V usage is TRBV3-1 (or the pseudogene TRBV3-2) and J usage is TRBJ2-5; 12 bases are shared with TRBD2. The germline CDR1 and CDR2 sequences are LGHDT and YNNKEL (reference sequence). Germline trimming cut 1 base from V and 5 bases from J; bases unmatched to any gene: 20. This CDR3 comprises 21 residues.

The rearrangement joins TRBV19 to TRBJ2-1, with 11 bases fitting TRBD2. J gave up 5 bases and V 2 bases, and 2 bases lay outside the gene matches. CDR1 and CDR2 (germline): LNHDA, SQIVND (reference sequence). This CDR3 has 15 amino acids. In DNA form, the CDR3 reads TGTGCCAGTAGTATATCTAGCGGGGGGCACAATGAGCAGTTCTTC. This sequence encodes CASSISSGGHNEQFF.

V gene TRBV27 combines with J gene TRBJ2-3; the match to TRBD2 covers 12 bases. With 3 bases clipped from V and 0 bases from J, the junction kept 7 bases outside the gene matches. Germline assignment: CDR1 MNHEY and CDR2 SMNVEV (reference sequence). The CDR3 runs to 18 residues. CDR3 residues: CASSFLGLAGGSTDTQYF. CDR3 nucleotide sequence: TGTGCCAGCAGTTTTCTCGGGCTAGCGGGAGGGAGCACAGATACGCAGTATTTT.

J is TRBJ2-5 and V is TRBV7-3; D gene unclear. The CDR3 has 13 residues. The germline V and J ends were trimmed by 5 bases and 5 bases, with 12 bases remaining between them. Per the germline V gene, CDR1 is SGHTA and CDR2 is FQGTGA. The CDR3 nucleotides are TGTGCCAGCAGCGTCTCGTCACAGGAGACCCAGTACTTC. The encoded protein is CASSVSSQETQYF.

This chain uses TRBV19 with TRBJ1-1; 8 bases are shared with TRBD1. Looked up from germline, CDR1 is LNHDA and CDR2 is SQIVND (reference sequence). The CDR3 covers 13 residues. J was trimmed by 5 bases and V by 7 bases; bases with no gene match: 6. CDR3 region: CASTTDRVTEAFF. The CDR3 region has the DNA TGTGCCAGTACTACGGACAGGGTGACTGAAGCTTTCTTT.

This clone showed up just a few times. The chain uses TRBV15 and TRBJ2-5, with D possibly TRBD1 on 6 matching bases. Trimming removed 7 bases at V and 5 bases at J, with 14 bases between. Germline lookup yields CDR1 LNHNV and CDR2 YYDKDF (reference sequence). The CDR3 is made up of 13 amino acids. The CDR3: CATKIWQGETQYF. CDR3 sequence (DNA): TGTGCCACCAAGATTTGGCAGGGGGAGACCCAGTACTTC. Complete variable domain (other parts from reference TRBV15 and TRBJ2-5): DAMVIQNPRYQVTQFGKPVTLSCSQTLNHNVMYWYQQKSSQAPKLLFHYYDKDFNNEADTPDNFQSRRPNTSFCFLDIRSPGLGDTAMYLCATKIWQGETQYFGPGTRLLVL.

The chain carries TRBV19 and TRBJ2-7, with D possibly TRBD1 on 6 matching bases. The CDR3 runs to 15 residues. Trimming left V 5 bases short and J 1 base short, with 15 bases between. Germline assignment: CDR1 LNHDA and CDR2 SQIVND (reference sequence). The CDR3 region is CASSVDSQVSYEQYF. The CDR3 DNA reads TGTGCCAGTAGTGTGGACAGCCAGGTGTCCTACGAGCAGTACTTC.

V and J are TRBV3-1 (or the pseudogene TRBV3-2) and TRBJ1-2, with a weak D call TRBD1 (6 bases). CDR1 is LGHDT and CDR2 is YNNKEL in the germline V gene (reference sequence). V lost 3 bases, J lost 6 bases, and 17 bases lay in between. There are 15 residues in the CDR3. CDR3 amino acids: CASSHPWGGQNGYTF. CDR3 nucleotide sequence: TGTGCCAGCAGCCACCCCTGGGGGGGGCAGAATGGCTACACCTTC.

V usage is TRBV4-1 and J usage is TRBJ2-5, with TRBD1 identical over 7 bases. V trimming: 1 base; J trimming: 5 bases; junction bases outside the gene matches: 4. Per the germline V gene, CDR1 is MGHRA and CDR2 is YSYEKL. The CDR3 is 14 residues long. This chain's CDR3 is CASSQGQGSETQYF. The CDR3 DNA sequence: TGCGCCAGCAGCCAAGGACAGGGTTCCGAGACCCAGTACTTC.

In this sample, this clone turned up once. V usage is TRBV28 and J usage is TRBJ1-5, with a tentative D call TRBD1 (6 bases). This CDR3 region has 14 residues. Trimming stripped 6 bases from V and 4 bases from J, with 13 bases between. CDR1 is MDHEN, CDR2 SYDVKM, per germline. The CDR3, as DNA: TGTGCCAGCAGCACCGGGCAGGGGAATCAGCCCCAGCATTTT. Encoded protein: CASSTGQGNQPQHF.

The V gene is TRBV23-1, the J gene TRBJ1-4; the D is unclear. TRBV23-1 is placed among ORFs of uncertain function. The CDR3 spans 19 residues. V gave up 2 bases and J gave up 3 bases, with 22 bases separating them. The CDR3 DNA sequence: TGCGCCAGCAGTCAAATTGCCGTTAATGTGAGGGTGGCTAATGAAAAACTGTTTTTT. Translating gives CASSQIAVNVRVANEKLFF.

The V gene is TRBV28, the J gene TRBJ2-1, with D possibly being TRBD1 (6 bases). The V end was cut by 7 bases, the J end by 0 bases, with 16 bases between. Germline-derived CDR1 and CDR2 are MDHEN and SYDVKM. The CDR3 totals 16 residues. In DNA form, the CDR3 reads TGTGCCAGCACCCCGGCCGGGACAAGCTCCTACAATGAGCAGTTCTTC. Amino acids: CASTPAGTSSYNEQFF.

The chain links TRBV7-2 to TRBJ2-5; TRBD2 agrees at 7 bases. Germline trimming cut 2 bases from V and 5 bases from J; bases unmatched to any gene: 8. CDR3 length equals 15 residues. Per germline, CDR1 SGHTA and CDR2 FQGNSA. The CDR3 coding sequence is TGTGCCAGCAGCTTAAGTGGGGGGGAAACGGAGACCCAGTACTTC. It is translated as CASSLSGGETETQYF.

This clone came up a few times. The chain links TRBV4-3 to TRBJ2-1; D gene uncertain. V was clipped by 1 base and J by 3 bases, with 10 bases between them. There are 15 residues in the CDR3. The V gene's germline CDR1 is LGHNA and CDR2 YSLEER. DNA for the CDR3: TGCGCCAGCAGCCAAGGCCAGGTCATCTACAATGAGCAGTTCTTC. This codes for CASSQGQVIYNEQFF.

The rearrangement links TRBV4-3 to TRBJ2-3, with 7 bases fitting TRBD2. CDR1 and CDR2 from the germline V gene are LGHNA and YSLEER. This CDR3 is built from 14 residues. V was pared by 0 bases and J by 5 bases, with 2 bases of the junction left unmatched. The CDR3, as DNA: TGCGCCAGCAGCCAAGAAGGGAGGGGAGATACGCAGTATTTT. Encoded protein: CASSQEGRGDTQYF.